This T cell receptor (beta chain) was found in a study of CD8 T cells in Susac syndrome. Germline trimming cut 0 bases from V and 3 bases from J; bases unmatched to any gene: 19. The CDR3 runs to 20 residues. An amount of RNA that ranged from roughly 0.45 to 1 ug was reverse transcribed with random hexamers. TCRdb passed the immunoSEQ multiplex PCR reads through MiXCR, listing each CDR3 protein once. The sample includes 100,000 to 150,000 distinct CDR3 sequences, roughly 95% of them seen just once. This clonotype was obtained from a human donor in good health. Specimen: CD4+ T cells from PBMCs. This chain uses TRBV23-1 with TRBJ2-7, with TRBD2 identical over 8 bases. TRBV23-1 is labeled an ORF, and its function is uncertain. DNA of the CDR3: TGCGCCAGCAGTCAATCTCGAGCGGGAGCGGGCCCCTACTACTACTACGAGCAGTACTTC. Translation gives CASSQSRAGAGPYYYYEQYF.